The source of this T cell receptor beta chain is a study of shared clonotypes between healthy human individuals (TCRdb year 2020). A note on the overall study: A few men and two women, aged 18 to 49 years, made up the cohort. Per donor, three plates each were used for CD4 naive and CD4 memory, two for CD8 naive, and one for CD8 memory. The study deeply sequenced blood TCR repertoires of 5 or 6 healthy adults to estimate repertoire size and the extent of clonotype sharing between individuals. To increase sequencing depth and limit assay-specific biases, different laboratories used diverse techniques to prepare libraries and sequence TCR repertoires. Leukapheresis yielded between about 0.94 and 10 billion PBMCs per donor.

From the germline V gene, CDR1 is SGHVS and CDR2 is FNYEAQ. V drops 0 bases and J drops 1 base, leaving 13 bases in between. The CDR3 runs 16 amino acids, cysteine and phenylalanine included. Left in the record is the CDR3 DNA by itself, 48 bases read in frame from the first base. A remark on this clone: Its binding antigen is unknown. Base qualities are not at hand, and no much larger clone is one base apart.

The investigation overall reported the following: Based on pairwise subsampling, the degree of clonotype sharing among donors was expected to be affected by sequencing depth. Larger estimated clonotype richness was generally found for naive subsets than for memory subsets. Sharing across a few donors was observed for roughly 5% of naive CD4, over 3% of naive CD8, over 2% of memory CD4, and 0.4% of memory CD8 clonotypes. Because the study included a small number of donors, the genetic and exposure-history diversity represented was limited. Rarefaction of sorted-subset datasets indicated incomplete sequencing despite the large sequencing depth. Sampling was restricted to blood, and TCR repertoires in tissue are likely to differ from TCR repertoires in blood. Compared with non-shared clonotypes, the clonotypes found in all four sorted-subset donors had higher generation probabilities.

For the CD8 naive samples, CD45RO-negative cells were positively selected for CCR7, yielding a CD45RA+CCR7+ population from which TemRA cells were excluded. The donors were healthy, HIV-negative adults with no recently reported acute infections or vaccinations. Only Caucasian adults living in Nashville, Tennessee, USA were represented among the donors. Blood was collected by leukapheresis, and PBMCs were isolated by Ficoll-Histopaque density gradient centrifugation and then cryopreserved in liquid nitrogen vapor phase. Analytical flow cytometry was used to check the purity and quantity of each magnetically sorted T cell population. Genomic DNA was isolated from every sorted fraction and measured by UV absorbance on a Nanodrop 2000c. Using the deep immunoSEQ assay, multiplex PCR amplified TCR CDR3 regions from genomic DNA. Extracted genomic DNA from each cell subset was spread evenly across all wells of several immunoSEQ 96-well plates, with each plate serving as a replicate. For sorted subsets, each replicate PCR was loaded with 200 ng genomic DNA, equivalent to 30,000 to 35,000 T cell genomes. The purified libraries were quantified using a Qubit 3.0 fluorometer, sized with a Bioanalyzer 2100, and then quantified again using the KAPA Library Quantification kit. Every immunoSEQ 96-well plate was sequenced on a separate single-read 150-cycle Illumina NextSeq 550 flow cell. The paper's processing steps were these. Because the immunoSEQ output included only junctional sequences and no quality scores, the filtering could not be the same as the filtering used for full-length reads. To assign V/J genes and CDR3, sequences were annotated against IMGT germline references using PyIR, a Python wrapper for IgBLAST v1.9. Reads with weak V/J assignments (E-value above 1e-6), missing CDR3, stop codons, out-of-frame junctions, or ambiguous translated residues were removed. V3J clonotypes were defined by identical inferred V gene, J gene, and CDR3 amino acid sequence. To compute the percentage overlap between repertoires, the number of shared unique clonotypes was divided by the size of the smaller repertoire. Richness of each repertoire was evaluated using RTK rarefaction, the Chao1 estimator, and Recon v2.1 estimates of unobserved clonotypes. For all TCRbeta clonotypes obtained by the gDNA method from a few donors, generation probabilities were computed with OLGA. TCRdb took over this immuneACCESS table, retaining in-frame rearrangements with V and J assigned. Such tables are incomplete; in checked studies, under half of the missing clones stem from an unresolved V gene, and the remainder is unexplained. That table supplies the V and J calls and clone size; D and trimming were determined from the DNA. In all, the sample holds about 2.1 million clones, and 93% of those were seen once. Approximately 1.7% of the sample rests with the top ten.

The rearrangement joined TRBV7-6 to TRBJ2-7; possibly the D gene is TRBD1, per 5 matching bases. This TCR was sampled from a young man in good health. Some clones in this sample may be carry-over from other donors' samples. Sequenced sample: naive CD8+ T cells from PBMCs. In the paper's terms, the cell subset or site label means: CD45RA+CCR7+. The DNA sequence is TGTGCCAGCAGCTTAGCGGCAGGGTTGGTGTCCTACGAGCAGTACTTC. Translated, it reads CASSLAAGLVSYEQYF.